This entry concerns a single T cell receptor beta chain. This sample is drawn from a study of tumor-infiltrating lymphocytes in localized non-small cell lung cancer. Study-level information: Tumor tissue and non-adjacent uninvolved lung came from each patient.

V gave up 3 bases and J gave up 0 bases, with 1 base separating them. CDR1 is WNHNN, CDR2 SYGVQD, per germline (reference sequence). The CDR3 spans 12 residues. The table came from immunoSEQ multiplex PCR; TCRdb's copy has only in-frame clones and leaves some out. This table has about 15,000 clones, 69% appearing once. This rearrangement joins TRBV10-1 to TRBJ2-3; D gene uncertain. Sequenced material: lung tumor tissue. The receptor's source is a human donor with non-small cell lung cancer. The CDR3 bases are TGCGCCAGCAGTGACAGCACAGATACGCAGTATTTT. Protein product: CASSDSTDTQYF.